A single sample gave rise to the 26 T cell receptor beta chains below, sequenced in a study of T cell responses to AZD1222 COVID-19 vaccine. Profiled with immunoSEQ multiplex PCR; TCRdb holds only in-frame clones, not every one. The data contain some 110,000 clones, roughly 90% of them seen just once; the ten biggest clones take up 5% to 5.5%. This specimen was peripheral blood, taken on day 0 of AZD1222 vaccination. All receptors derive from an adult in good health.

This rearrangement joins TRBV28 to TRBJ1-3, with D unresolved. This CDR3 contains 13 residues. Per the germline V gene, CDR1 is MDHEN and CDR2 is SYDVKM. The germline V and J ends were trimmed by 2 bases and 3 bases, with 5 bases remaining between them. The CDR3 loop is CASSLNSGNTIYF. The CDR3 DNA reads as TGTGCCAGCAGTTTAAATAGTGGAAACACCATATATTTT.

In its sample, this clone was seen a few times. V is TRBV5-4 and J is TRBJ2-2; no clear D. Germline-derived CDR1 and CDR2 are SGHNT and YYREEE (reference sequence). This CDR3 spans 16 amino acids. Trimming pared 3 bases from V and 6 bases from J, leaving 18 bases between. CDR3 in DNA: TGTGCCAGCAGCTCCCCTTCGGTGGGGTTCCCCGGGGAGCTGTTTTTT. Its protein product is CASSSPSVGFPGELFF.

V is TRBV5-4 and J is TRBJ2-7; 14 nucleotides agree with TRBD2. V was clipped by 0 bases and J by 5 bases; unmatched bases: 4. Germline CDR1 and CDR2: SGHNT and YYREEE (reference sequence). This CDR3 comprises 16 residues. As DNA, the CDR3 is TGTGCCAGCAGCTTGGGTGGGACTAGCGGGAGAAACGAGCAGTACTTC. Protein product: CASSLGGTSGRNEQYF.

The chain is built from TRBV18 and TRBJ1-5, with D tentatively TRBD1 (5 bases). CDR3 size: 14 residues. The germline V and J ends were trimmed by 0 bases and 9 bases, with 12 bases remaining between them. In germline, CDR1 is KGHSH, CDR2 LQKENI. Written as DNA, the CDR3 is TGTGCCAGCTCACCACCGGACGGGACTTCGCCCCAGCATTTT. Translation: CASSPPDGTSPQHF.

V gene TRBV5-1 combines with J gene TRBJ1-3, with D uncertain. In germline, CDR1 is SGHRS, CDR2 YFSETQ. Between the trimmed V and J ends, which lost 6 bases and 0 bases, there was a span of 10 bases. The CDR3 totals 14 residues. The CDR3 coding sequence is TGCGCCAGCATGCTAGACGGCTCTGGAAACACCATATATTTT. This sequence encodes CASMLDGSGNTIYF.

The rearrangement uses TRBV5-1 and TRBJ1-4; maybe TRBD1 (6 bases). CDR1 is SGHRS, CDR2 YFSETQ, per germline. V lost 4 bases and J 4 bases, leaving 11 bases between the germline ends. There are 14 residues in the CDR3. The CDR3 DNA sequence: TGCGCCAGCAGCCCGGGACAAATTAATGAAAAACTGTTTTTT. It is translated as CASSPGQINEKLFF.

This clone was found a few times. The chain carries TRBV6-5 and TRBJ1-1, with TRBD1 as a possible D gene (5 bases). Germline CDR1 MNHEY, CDR2 SVGAGI. CDR3 length: 13 amino acids. V shed 9 bases and J shed 5 bases, with 16 bases lying between them. The CDR3 sequence is CASVVNQGTEAFF. In DNA form, the CDR3 reads TGTGCCAGTGTAGTGAACCAGGGAACTGAAGCTTTCTTT.

The rearrangement uses TRBV5-1 and TRBJ1-1, with unresolved D. V lost 0 bases and J 2 bases, leaving 8 bases between the germline ends. The length of the CDR3 is 14 residues. In germline, CDR1 is SGHRS, CDR2 YFSETQ. The CDR3, as DNA: TGCGCCAGCAGCTTGGACACCCCTAACACTGAAGCTTTCTTT. This sequence encodes CASSLDTPNTEAFF. The whole variable domain, filled in from reference TRBV5-1 and TRBJ1-1, reads KAGVTQTPRYLIKTRGQQVTLSCSPISGHRSVSWYQQTPGQGLQFLFEYFSETQRNKGNFPGRFSGRQFSNSRSEMNVSTLELGDSALYLCASSLDTPNTEAFFGQGTRLTVV.

V gene TRBV7-2 combines with J gene TRBJ2-5, with TRBD1 matching 7 bases. The CDR3 has 16 amino acids. V dropped 5 bases and J dropped 4; count of bases not matched to a gene: 13. Germline CDR1 SGHTA, CDR2 FQGNSA. This CDR3 reads CASSPTQGSSRETQYF. As DNA, the CDR3 is TGTGCCAGCAGCCCGACACAGGGGAGTAGTAGAGAGACCCAGTACTTC.

The CDR3 region is CASSFSRNTEAFF. CDR3 DNA: TGTGCCAGCAGCTTTTCGCGGAACACTGAAGCTTTCTTT. The chain uses TRBV7-3 and TRBJ1-1, with unresolved D. The germline V gene has CDR1 SGHTA and CDR2 FQGTGA. The CDR3 is 13 amino acids. V lost 3 bases and J 1 base, leaving 6 bases between the germline ends.

The CDR3 region has the DNA TGTGCCAGCAGCTTTAAACCCCGGGACAGTAATGAAAAACTGTTTTTT. Its translation is CASSFKPRDSNEKLFF. This chain links TRBV7-2 with TRBJ1-4; 7 bases agree with TRBD1. The CDR3 totals 16 residues. The germline gives CDR1 SGHTA, CDR2 FQGNSA. The junction had 8 bases not matched to a gene; V was cut back by 3 bases and J by 4 bases.

The rearrangement uses TRBV18 and TRBJ1-5; 7 nucleotides line up with TRBD1. V lost 6 bases and J lost 5; bases outside the gene matches: 4. The CDR3 runs to 13 residues. Looked up from germline, CDR1 is KGHSH and CDR2 is LQKENI. DNA for the CDR3: TGTGCCAGCTCTACAGGGGTAGATCAGCCCCAGCATTTT. This sequence encodes CASSTGVDQPQHF.

The rearrangement links TRBV7-3 to TRBJ2-1; 11 nucleotides align to TRBD2. This CDR3 region has 17 residues. V gave up 5 bases and J gave up 9 bases; unmatched junction bases: 15. Germline V gene lookup returns CDR1 SGHTA and CDR2 FQGTGA. The CDR3 loop reads CASSPARLAGGGGEQFF. Written as DNA, the CDR3 is TGTGCCAGCAGCCCCGCCCGGCTAGCGGGAGGTGGGGGTGAGCAGTTCTTC.

This clone came up once. The rearrangement links TRBV5-5 to TRBJ2-7; D may be TRBD1 (6 bases). Germline assignment: CDR1 SGHKS and CDR2 YYEKEE (reference sequence). The ends were cut back, 4 bases at V and 2 bases at J, with 13 bases in the middle. The CDR3 extends over 14 amino acids. The CDR3 DNA reads TGTGCCAGCAGCCCGAGACAGGTTCCCTACGAGCAGTACTTC. The encoded protein is CASSPRQVPYEQYF.

V usage is TRBV4-1 and J usage is TRBJ1-1, with D possibly being TRBD1 (6 bases). The CDR3 covers 14 residues. The V and J ends lost 1 base and 3 bases respectively, with 9 bases between them. Per germline, CDR1 MGHRA and CDR2 YSYEKL. The CDR3 region is CASSQATGHTEAFF. The DNA for the CDR3 is TGCGCCAGCAGCCAAGCGACAGGCCACACTGAAGCTTTCTTT.

Details on this clone: One end of the junction fails to match germline, which may point to a read error. This rearrangement joins TRBV7-2 to TRBJ2-7; perhaps TRBD1 as D (5 bases). CDR1 is SGHTA and CDR2 is FQGNSA in the germline V gene. CDR3 length: 14 amino acids. CDR3 region: CASSLTLLGQGIFF. The CDR3, as DNA: TGTGCCAGCAGCTTAACCCTATTAGGGCAGGGTATCTTCTTC.

The V and J genes are TRBV5-1 and TRBJ2-7; D gene uncertain. Deletions cut 0 bases from V and 1 base from J, with 11 bases between. Germline assignment: CDR1 SGHRS and CDR2 YFSETQ. This CDR3 has 15 amino acids. CDR3 residues: CASSLDGRRSYEQYF. The CDR3 DNA follows: TGCGCCAGCAGCTTGGATGGCAGACGGTCCTACGAGCAGTACTTC.

This chain uses TRBV11-3 with TRBJ2-7; D possibly corresponds to TRBD1 (5 bases). V lost 5 bases and J 2 bases, leaving 13 bases between the germline ends. The CDR3 contains 14 residues. Germline V lookup: CDR1 SGHNT, CDR2 YENEEA. DNA of the CDR3: TGTGCCAGCAGCCAAGGGGCAGGAGCCTACGAGCAGTACTTC. Protein product: CASSQGAGAYEQYF.

The chain couples TRBV12-5 to TRBJ1-1, with D unresolved. The germline V gene has CDR1 LGHNT and CDR2 FRNRAP. This CDR3 is built from 11 residues. Trimming cost V 8 bases and J 1 base, with 5 bases left between them. The CDR3 loop reads CASHTNTEAFF. As DNA, the CDR3 is TGTGCTAGTCACACGAACACTGAAGCTTTCTTT.

This chain connects TRBV5-6 to TRBJ1-2; D is unclear. The CDR3 length is 14 residues. CDR1 and CDR2 (germline): SGHDT, YYEEEE. V lost 4 bases and J 6 bases, leaving 16 bases between the germline ends. CDR3 sequence reads: CASSLPPTADGYTF. The DNA for the CDR3 is TGTGCCAGCAGCCTCCCCCCCACAGCAGATGGCTACACCTTC.

The rearrangement links TRBV4-1 to TRBJ2-7, with D perhaps given as TRBD1 or TRBD2 (5 bases each). CDR3 length: 14 amino acids. CDR1 MGHRA and CDR2 YSYEKL come from the germline V gene. Trimming removed 3 bases from V and 4 bases from J, with 13 bases in between. DNA of the CDR3: TGCGCCAGCAGCCAGGGACCCACGCCTTACGAGCAGTACTTC. Protein sequence: CASSQGPTPYEQYF.

The rearrangement joins TRBV10-1 to TRBJ1-3; TRBD1 might be the D (6 bases). The CDR3 spans 17 residues. Germline V gene lookup returns CDR1 WNHNN and CDR2 SYGVQD (reference sequence). V lost 0 bases and J lost 4, with 16 bases in between. Written as DNA, the CDR3 is TGCGCCAGCAGTGAGTCTAGAGGGGGGCAGCGGGGAAACACCATATATTTT. Translating gives CASSESRGGQRGNTIYF.

The V gene is TRBV27, the J gene TRBJ2-1, with 7 nucleotides matching TRBD2. Unmatched junction bases numbered 8, after V lost 7 bases and J lost 5 bases. Germline assignment: CDR1 MNHEY and CDR2 SMNVEV (reference sequence). CDR3 size: 14 residues. The CDR3 region has the DNA TGTGCCAGCACCCGAGAGGGGAGGGACAATGAGCAGTTCTTC. Residues: CASTREGRDNEQFF.

The chain employs TRBV13 and TRBJ2-6, with 9 bases lining up with TRBD1. The CDR3 extends over 16 amino acids. The V gene's germline CDR1 is PRHDT and CDR2 FYEKMQ (reference sequence). The junction had 4 bases not matched to a gene; V was cut back by 3 bases and J by 4 bases. For the CDR3, the DNA is TGTGCCAGCAGCTTGGACAGGGGTTCAGGGGCCAACGTCCTGACTTTC. This gives the protein CASSLDRGSGANVLTF.

J is TRBJ1-4 and V is TRBV18, with 7 positions matching TRBD1. Germline values: CDR1 KGHSH, CDR2 LQKENI. The trim removed 6 bases at V and 4 bases at J, leaving 8 bases unmatched. The CDR3 consists of 15 residues. The CDR3 nucleotides read TGTGCCAGCTCCCCCGGGGACAGCCTTAATGAAAAACTGTTTTTT. Translating gives CASSPGDSLNEKLFF. The whole variable domain, remainder taken from reference TRBV18 and TRBJ1-4, is NAGVMQNPRHLVRRRGQEARLRCSPMKGHSHVYWYRQLPEEGLKFMVYLQKENIIDESGMPKERFSAEFPKEGPSILRIQQVVRGDSAAYFCASSPGDSLNEKLFFGSGTQLSVL.

The V and J genes are TRBV5-1 and TRBJ2-1; 8 bases are a match to TRBD2. The CDR3 extends over 13 amino acids. V lost 0 bases, J lost 10 bases, and 3 bases stayed unmatched. Germline V gene sequence: CDR1 SGHRS, CDR2 YFSETQ. The CDR3 coding sequence is TGCGCCAGCAGCTTGGAGCGGGGGCGGGAGCAGTTCTTC. Protein product: CASSLERGREQFF.